This T cell receptor (beta chain) was identified during a study of CD8 T cells in ankylosing spondylitis. The CDR3 loop spans 16 amino acids. Between the trimmed V and J ends, which lost 0 bases and 0 bases, there was a span of 11 bases. Germline assignment: CDR1 SGDLS and CDR2 YYNGEE. Quantitative 5'-RACE was performed with molecular barcodes, and it yielded the TCR beta libraries. TCRdb ran MiXCR on the 5' RACE reads and lists one entry per CDR3 protein. The table includes 25,000 to 30,000 distinct CDR3 sequences, roughly 5% detected once. As regards this clonotype: The antigen is undetermined.

Study-wide findings and caveats: A motif in TCR beta, a set of under ten highly homologous variants, appeared characteristic of ankylosing spondylitis blood. Within matched ankylosing spondylitis synovial fluid, disease-linked clones were reportedly significantly enriched.

The rearrangement joins TRBV9 to TRBJ2-3; D perhaps matches TRBD1 (7 bases). This TCR came from a female donor with ankylosing spondylitis or in good health (not recorded which). Specimen: blood, either unsorted or a sorted T cell fraction (not recorded which). CDR3: CASSVAEGASTDTQYF. CDR3 sequence (DNA): TGTGCCAGCAGCGTAGCGGAGGGGGCTAGCACAGATACGCAGTATTTT.